These T cell receptor beta chains were read from a single sample in a study of blood T cell repertoires in COVID-19. Using immunoSEQ multiplex PCR, the repertoire was profiled, and TCRdb retains in-frame clones only, with some absent. The sample includes 70,000 to 95,000 clones, over 80% seen only once; the top ten take 12%. Sequenced sample: peripheral blood. These receptors were obtained from a woman in her 70s with active or convalescent COVID-19. The CDR3 runs from the conserved cysteine through the conserved F or W. A D gene is named only where the DNA matches it firmly. Size tells how often a clone was seen (once, few, many) or the class of an expanded clone, and some rows leave it out.

j_call: TRBJ2-7
v_call: TRBV7-9
clone_size: .
d_call: .
cdr3_aa: CASSPSRASGSYEQYF
cdr3_nt: TGTGCCAGCAGCCCATCGAGGGCTTCGGGTTCCTACGAGCAGTACTTC

j_call: TRBJ2-7
v_call: TRBV18
clone_size: .
d_call: TRBD1
cdr3_aa: CASSRGQGAPIGEQYF
cdr3_nt: TGTGCCAGCTCTCGGGGACAGGGGGCACCCATCGGCGAGCAGTACTTC

j_call: TRBJ2-1
v_call: TRBV7-9
clone_size: once
d_call: .
cdr3_aa: CASSSRNIYNEQFF
cdr3_nt: TGTGCCAGCAGCTCGAGGAACATTTACAATGAGCAGTTCTTC

j_call: TRBJ2-7
v_call: TRBV2
clone_size: .
d_call: .
cdr3_aa: CASSGTARDEQYF
cdr3_nt: TGTGCCAGCAGTGGGACAGCTCGCGACGAGCAGTACTTC

j_call: TRBJ2-7
v_call: TRBV28
clone_size: .
d_call: .
cdr3_aa: CASSLGGARMYEQYF
cdr3_nt: TGTGCCAGCAGTTTGGGGGGAGCCAGGATGTACGAGCAGTACTTC

j_call: TRBJ1-3
v_call: TRBV5-1
clone_size: .
d_call: .
cdr3_aa: CASSTDSGAGNTIYF
cdr3_nt: TGCGCCAGCAGCACCGATTCGGGTGCGGGAAACACCATATATTTT

j_call: TRBJ2-2
v_call: TRBV7-2
clone_size: few
d_call: .
cdr3_aa: CASSSGITGELFF
cdr3_nt: TGTGCCAGCAGCTCCGGGATTACCGGGGAGCTGTTTTTT

j_call: TRBJ1-1
v_call: TRBV2
clone_size: .
d_call: .
cdr3_aa: CASSVDLQGRATEAFF
cdr3_nt: TGTGCCAGCAGTGTAGACCTACAGGGTAGGGCCACTGAAGCTTTCTTT

j_call: TRBJ2-1
v_call: TRBV5-4
clone_size: .
d_call: TRBD2
cdr3_aa: CASSTRRLAGLGEQFF
cdr3_nt: TGTGCCAGCAGCACCAGGAGACTAGCGGGGCTGGGAGAGCAGTTCTTC

j_call: TRBJ1-4
v_call: TRBV5-8
clone_size: .
d_call: .
cdr3_aa: CASSSGQRNEKLFF
cdr3_nt: TGTGCCAGCAGCTCTGGACAGCGTAATGAAAAACTGTTTTTT

j_call: TRBJ2-3
v_call: TRBV4-2
clone_size: .
d_call: TRBD2
cdr3_aa: CASSHSGGAPDTQYF
cdr3_nt: TGTGCCAGCAGCCACAGCGGGGGGGCCCCAGATACGCAGTATTTT

j_call: TRBJ2-3
v_call: TRBV10-1
clone_size: .
d_call: .
cdr3_aa: CASSPRGRTDTQYF
cdr3_nt: TGCGCCAGCAGCCCGCGGGGACGCACAGATACGCAGTATTTT

j_call: TRBJ1-2
v_call: TRBV28
clone_size: .
d_call: TRBD1
cdr3_aa: CASRTGTANYGYTF
cdr3_nt: TGTGCCAGCAGAACCGGGACAGCTAACTATGGCTACACCTTC

j_call: TRBJ2-7
v_call: TRBV19
clone_size: .
d_call: .
cdr3_aa: CASSIRRGEQYF
cdr3_nt: TGTGCCAGTAGTATTCGGAGGGGCGAGCAGTACTTC

j_call: TRBJ1-2
v_call: TRBV6-2/TRBV6-3
clone_size: .
d_call: .
cdr3_aa: CASSYSESPRRGYTF
cdr3_nt: TGTGCCAGCAGTTACTCGGAGTCGCCGCGGCGGGGCTACACCTTC

j_call: TRBJ2-1
v_call: TRBV19
clone_size: .
d_call: TRBD1
cdr3_aa: CASSSNPRTGSEQFF
cdr3_nt: TGTGCCAGTAGTTCAAACCCCCGGACAGGGAGTGAGCAGTTCTTC

j_call: TRBJ2-1
v_call: TRBV5-1
clone_size: once
d_call: TRBD2
cdr3_aa: CASSSGEWSGGVQFF
cdr3_nt: TGCGCCAGCAGCTCCGGGGAATGGAGCGGGGGGGTCCAGTTCTTC

j_call: TRBJ2-7
v_call: TRBV2
clone_size: .
d_call: TRBD2
cdr3_aa: CASSYSGATYEQYF
cdr3_nt: TGTGCCAGCAGTTACAGCGGGGCAACCTACGAGCAGTACTTC

j_call: TRBJ1-6
v_call: TRBV13
clone_size: .
d_call: TRBD1
cdr3_aa: CASSPRTGLNSPLHF
cdr3_nt: TGTGCCAGCAGCCCCCGGACAGGGCTTAATTCACCCCTCCACTTT

j_call: TRBJ2-1
v_call: TRBV6-2/TRBV6-3
clone_size: .
d_call: TRBD2
cdr3_aa: CASSYGLAGYSYNEQFF
cdr3_nt: TGTGCCAGCAGTTACGGGCTAGCGGGGTACTCCTACAATGAGCAGTTCTTC

j_call: TRBJ1-5
v_call: TRBV2
clone_size: .
d_call: .
cdr3_aa: CASSEQAGDNQPQHF
cdr3_nt: TGTGCCAGCAGTGAACAGGCAGGCGATAATCAGCCCCAGCATTTT

j_call: TRBJ1-2
v_call: TRBV7-2
clone_size: .
d_call: .
cdr3_aa: CASSLVAGLLEGYTF
cdr3_nt: TGTGCCAGCAGCTTAGTCGCGGGACTTCTGGAGGGCTACACCTTC

j_call: TRBJ2-2
v_call: TRBV7-2
clone_size: .
d_call: TRBD1
cdr3_aa: CASSTGQGSFPGELFF
cdr3_nt: TGTGCCAGCAGCACCGGACAGGGCAGTTTTCCCGGGGAGCTGTTTTTT

j_call: TRBJ2-5
v_call: TRBV3-1/TRBV3-2
clone_size: .
d_call: TRBD1
cdr3_aa: CASSQGQGAISGTQYF
cdr3_nt: TGTGCCAGCAGCCAAGGACAGGGGGCGATTTCCGGGACCCAGTACTTC

j_call: TRBJ1-2
v_call: TRBV4-3
clone_size: .
d_call: .
cdr3_aa: CASSQTLNYGYTF
cdr3_nt: TGCGCCAGCAGTCAGACTTTAAACTATGGCTACACCTTC

j_call: TRBJ2-1
v_call: TRBV6-5
clone_size: .
d_call: .
cdr3_aa: CASSYGTRPYNEQFF
cdr3_nt: TGTGCCAGCAGTTACGGGACTCGGCCCTACAATGAGCAGTTCTTC

j_call: TRBJ1-1
v_call: TRBV3-1/TRBV3-2
clone_size: .
d_call: TRBD1
cdr3_aa: CASSQLGQGGTEAFF
cdr3_nt: TGTGCCAGCAGCCAACTGGGACAGGGGGGCACTGAAGCTTTCTTT

j_call: TRBJ2-7
v_call: TRBV3-1/TRBV3-2
clone_size: .
d_call: .
cdr3_aa: CASSQDLQYYEQYF
cdr3_nt: TGTGCCAGCAGCCAAGATTTACAGTACTACGAGCAGTACTTC

j_call: TRBJ1-5
v_call: TRBV7-9
clone_size: .
d_call: .
cdr3_aa: CASSPRTEDDQPQHF
cdr3_nt: TGTGCCAGCAGCCCAAGGACTGAGGACGATCAGCCCCAGCATTTT